The present TCR beta chain was sequenced within a study of CD8 T cells in ankylosing spondylitis. Study-wide findings and caveats: It appeared that ankylosing spondylitis blood was characterized by a TCR beta motif of several highly homologous variants.

Libraries of TCR beta came from quantitative 5'-RACE with molecular barcodes. MiXCR, applied by TCRdb to the 5' RACE reads, yields one record per CDR3 protein. The top ten hold about 4% of the sample, which has a few hundred thousand distinct CDR3 sequences, around 21% seen once. Trimming took 0 bases from V and 8 from J; bases not matched to a gene: 16. The CDR3 sequence is 19 residues long. In germline, CDR1 is MNHEY, CDR2 SVGAGI. A remark on this clonotype: Antigen unknown.

The TCR originated in a female donor with ankylosing spondylitis or in good health (not recorded which). The chain combines TRBV6-5 with TRBJ2-1; 10 nucleotides agree with TRBD2. The specimen sequenced was blood, either unsorted or a sorted T cell fraction (not recorded which). CDR3 loop: CASSYSKRRRIAGGDEQFF. The CDR3, as DNA: TGTGCCAGCAGTTACTCGAAGAGACGGCGGATAGCGGGAGGCGATGAGCAGTTCTTC.